A selection of T cell receptor beta chains follows, all from one sample in a study of metastatic and nonmetastatic thyroid tumors. TCRdb reprocessed the PCR reads using MiXCR. The sample lists fewer than 100,000 clones, about 15% seen once, with 3% to 4.5% in the top ten. Sequencing was done on a sample of blood. Receptors originate from a female donor with papillary thyroid cancer or a benign thyroid nodule (not recorded which). Some clones in this sample may be carry-over from other donors' samples. Both conserved end residues are trimmed from each CDR3. Each record gives: V gene, J gene, CDR3 length, CDR3 protein.

TRBV18	TRBJ1-1	12	ASSPGGQGTETF
TRBV10-3	TRBJ2-5	10	AISETEETQY
TRBV6-2/TRBV6-3	TRBJ1-5	12	ASIYWGGGQPQH
TRBV6-4	TRBJ2-3	16	ASSFIVGFCSPTDTQY
TRBV30	TRBJ2-3	11	AWSSGGSDTQY
TRBV25-1	TRBJ1-1	12	ASSVEELNTEAF
TRBV6-1	TRBJ1-2	11	ASRDTLNYGYT
TRBV27	TRBJ2-3	14	SSSSLTFDGEWAQY
TRBV20-1	TRBJ1-5	13	SARDQGKFNQPQH
TRBV6-6	TRBJ1-5	11	ASSYGGNQPQH
TRBV2	TRBJ1-1	13	ASSEARGGRTEAF
TRBV12-3/TRBV12-4	TRBJ1-1	14	ASILYLTGGNTEAF
TRBV29-1	TRBJ1-2	11	SVWTGEEYGYT
TRBV19	TRBJ2-7	12	ASSPGTGAYEQY
TRBV4-2	TRBJ2-6	16	ASSRAGAGLSGANVLT
TRBV12-3/TRBV12-4	TRBJ1-5	15	ASSLTAGVGSNQPQH
TRBV6-1	TRBJ2-2	15	ASSEDLAGANTGELF
TRBV28	TRBJ2-6	12	ASSLNSGSNVLT
TRBV6-5	TRBJ1-6	13	ASSYYGQGSEALH
TRBV6-1	TRBJ1-2	11	ASRIDRGYGYT
TRBV5-5	TRBJ2-3	12	ASSSDRATDTQY
TRBV11-2	TRBJ1-2	13	ASILDPGHGRTYT
TRBV7-9	TRBJ2-3	13	ASSFRGGDTDTQY
TRBV6-1	TRBJ2-1	9	ASSLSNEQF
TRBV20-1	TRBJ2-7	10	SAGQGLGEQY
TRBV2	TRBJ2-4	9	ASSGENIQY
TRBV6-6	TRBJ2-3	15	ASSPVPGLAGVITQY
TRBV3-1	TRBJ2-7	11	ASSQIRTYEQY
TRBV25-1	TRBJ1-5	12	ASSQAGGKQPQH
TRBV6-1	TRBJ2-1	10	AITPGTSGWF
TRBV28	TRBJ2-1	12	ASIGGTAYNEQF
TRBV7-2	TRBJ1-5	13	ASSFSGQPNQPQH
TRBV5-1	TRBJ2-5	16	ASSLGRTSGAMGETQY
TRBV5-4	TRBJ2-7	13	ASSLSSLPRNEQY
TRBV20-1	TRBJ2-1	12	SARSGGPGNEQF
TRBV27	TRBJ1-1	12	ASSLTPTNTEAF
TRBV19	TRBJ1-5	13	ASSIYRQGNQPQH
TRBV7-2	TRBJ2-1	12	ASSLDERLSEQF
TRBV28	TRBJ2-4	11	ASKGQTKDIQY
TRBV6-5	TRBJ2-1	12	ASSYGQGGNEQF
TRBV2	TRBJ1-5	12	ASSALTGDQPQH
TRBV4-2	TRBJ2-1	14	ASGQWREAWYNEQF
TRBV6-1	TRBJ1-6	11	ASSSPPISPLH
TRBV2	TRBJ2-3	15	ASGHRRGSGFTDTQY
TRBV7-9	TRBJ2-7	11	ASSFTGTHEQY
TRBV5-1	TRBJ2-6	15	ASSPSGRSSGANVLT
TRBV20-1	TRBJ1-4	10	SANVRGRELF
TRBV19	TRBJ2-7	12	ASRISWTDYEQY
TRBV12-3/TRBV12-4	TRBJ1-2	12	ASSESGQTYGYT
TRBV20-1	TRBJ2-7	16	SARYPGLAGGSPYEQY
TRBV6-5	TRBJ2-3	13	ASSYASGETDTQY